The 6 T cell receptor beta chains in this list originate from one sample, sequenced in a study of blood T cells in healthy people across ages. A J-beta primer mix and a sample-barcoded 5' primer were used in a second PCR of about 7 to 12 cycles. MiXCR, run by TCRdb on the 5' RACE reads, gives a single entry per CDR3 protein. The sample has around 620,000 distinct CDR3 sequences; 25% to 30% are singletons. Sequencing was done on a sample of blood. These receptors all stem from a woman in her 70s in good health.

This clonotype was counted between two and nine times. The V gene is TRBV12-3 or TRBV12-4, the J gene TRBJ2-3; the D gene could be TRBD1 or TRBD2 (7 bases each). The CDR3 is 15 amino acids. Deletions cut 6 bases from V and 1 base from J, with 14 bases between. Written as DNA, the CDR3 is TGTGCCAGCAGCAGGGGGGGCCAGGGCACAGATACGCAGTATTTT. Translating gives CASSRGGQGTDTQYF.

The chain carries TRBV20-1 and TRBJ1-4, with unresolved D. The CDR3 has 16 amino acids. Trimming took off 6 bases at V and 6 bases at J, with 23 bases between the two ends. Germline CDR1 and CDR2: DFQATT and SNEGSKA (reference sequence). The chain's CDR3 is CSAFSSSSVDYEKLFF. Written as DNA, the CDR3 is TGCAGTGCCTTTTCCTCTAGTTCCGTTGATTATGAAAAACTGTTTTTT.

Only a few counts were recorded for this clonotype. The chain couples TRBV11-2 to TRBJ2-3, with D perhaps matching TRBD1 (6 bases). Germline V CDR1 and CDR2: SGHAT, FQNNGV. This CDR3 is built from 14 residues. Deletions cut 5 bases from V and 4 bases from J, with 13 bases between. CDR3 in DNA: TGTGCCAGCAGCCCCCGAGGGGGTTCAGATACGCAGTATTTT. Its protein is CASSPRGGSDTQYF.

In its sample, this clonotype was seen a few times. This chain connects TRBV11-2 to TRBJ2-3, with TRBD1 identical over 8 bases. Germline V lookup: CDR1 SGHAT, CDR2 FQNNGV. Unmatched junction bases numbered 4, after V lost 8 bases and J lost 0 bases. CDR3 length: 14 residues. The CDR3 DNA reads TGTGCCAGCGCCAGGGGGCAAAGCACAGATACGCAGTATTTT. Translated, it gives CASARGQSTDTQYF.

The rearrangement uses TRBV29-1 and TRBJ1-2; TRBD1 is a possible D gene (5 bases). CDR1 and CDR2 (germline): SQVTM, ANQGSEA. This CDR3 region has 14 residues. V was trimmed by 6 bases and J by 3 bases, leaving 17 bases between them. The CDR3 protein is CSVAERGFDYGYTF. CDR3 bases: TGCAGCGTGGCAGAGCGGGGCTTTGACTATGGCTACACCTTC.

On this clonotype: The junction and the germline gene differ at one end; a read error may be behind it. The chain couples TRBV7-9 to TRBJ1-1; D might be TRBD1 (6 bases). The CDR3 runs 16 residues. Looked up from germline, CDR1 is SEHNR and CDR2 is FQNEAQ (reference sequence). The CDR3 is CASSLNSYGGNTEAFF. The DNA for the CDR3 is TGTGCCAGCAGCTTAAATTCGTACGGGGGCAACACTGAGGCTTTCTTT.